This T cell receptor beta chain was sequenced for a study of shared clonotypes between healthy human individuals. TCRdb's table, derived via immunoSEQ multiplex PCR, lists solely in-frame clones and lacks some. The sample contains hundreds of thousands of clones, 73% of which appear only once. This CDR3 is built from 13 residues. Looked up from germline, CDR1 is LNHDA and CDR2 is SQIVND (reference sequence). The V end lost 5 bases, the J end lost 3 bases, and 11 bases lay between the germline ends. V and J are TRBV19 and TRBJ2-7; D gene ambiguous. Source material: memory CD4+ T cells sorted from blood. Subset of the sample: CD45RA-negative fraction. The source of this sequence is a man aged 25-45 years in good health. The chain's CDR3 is CASSSGRNYEQYF. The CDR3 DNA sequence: TGTGCCAGTAGTTCCGGACGCAACTACGAGCAGTACTTC.